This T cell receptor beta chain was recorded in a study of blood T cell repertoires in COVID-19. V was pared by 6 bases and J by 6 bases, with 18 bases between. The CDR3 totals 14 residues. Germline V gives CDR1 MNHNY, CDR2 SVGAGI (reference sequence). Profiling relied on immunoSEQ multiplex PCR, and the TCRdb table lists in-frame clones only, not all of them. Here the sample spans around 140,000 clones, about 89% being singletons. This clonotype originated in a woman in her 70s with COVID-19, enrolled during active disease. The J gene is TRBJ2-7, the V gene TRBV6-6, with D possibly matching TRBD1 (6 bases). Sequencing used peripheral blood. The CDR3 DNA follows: TGTGCCAGCAGCATTAGCCGAGGACAGCCCGAGCAGTACTTC. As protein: CASSISRGQPEQYF.